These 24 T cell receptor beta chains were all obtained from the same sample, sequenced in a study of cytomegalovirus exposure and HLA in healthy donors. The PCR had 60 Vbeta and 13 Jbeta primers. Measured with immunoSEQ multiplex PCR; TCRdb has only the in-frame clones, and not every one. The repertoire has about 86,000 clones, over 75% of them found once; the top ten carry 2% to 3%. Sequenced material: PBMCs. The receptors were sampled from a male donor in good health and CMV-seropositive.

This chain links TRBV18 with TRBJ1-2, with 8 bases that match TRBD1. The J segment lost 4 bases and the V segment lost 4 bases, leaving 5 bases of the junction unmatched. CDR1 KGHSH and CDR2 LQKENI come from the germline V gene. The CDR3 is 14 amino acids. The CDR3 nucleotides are TGTGCCAGCTCACTATCGACAGGGGCCTATGGCTACACCTTC. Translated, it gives CASSLSTGAYGYTF.

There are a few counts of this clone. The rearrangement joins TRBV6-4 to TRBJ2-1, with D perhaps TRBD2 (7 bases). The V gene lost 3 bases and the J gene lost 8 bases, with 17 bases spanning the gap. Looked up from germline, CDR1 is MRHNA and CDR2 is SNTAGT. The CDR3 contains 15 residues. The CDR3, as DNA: TGTGCCAGCAGTGAGGGGGCGGGAGCGGGCGATGAGCAGTTCTTC. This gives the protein CASSEGAGAGDEQFF.

This CDR3 reads CASSQVAGYRDTEAFF. CDR3 in DNA: TGTGCCAGCAGCCAAGTGGCAGGGTATCGGGACACTGAAGCTTTCTTT. The J gene is TRBJ1-1, the V gene TRBV14, with D possibly being TRBD1 (5 bases). The CDR3 is made up of 16 amino acids. With 1 base removed from V and 3 bases from J, the gap between germline ends came to 15 bases. Germline CDR1 and CDR2: SGHDN and FVKESK.

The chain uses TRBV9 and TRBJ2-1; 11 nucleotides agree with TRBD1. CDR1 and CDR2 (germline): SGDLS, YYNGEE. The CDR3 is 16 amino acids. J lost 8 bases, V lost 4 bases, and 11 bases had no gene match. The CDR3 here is CASSPIGQGARYEQFF. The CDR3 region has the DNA TGTGCCAGCAGCCCGATAGGACAGGGGGCAAGGTATGAGCAGTTCTTC.

This CDR3 reads CASSAPGQMTQYF. In nucleotides, the CDR3 is TGTGCCAGCAGCGCGCCGGGACAGATGACCCAGTACTTC. The chain carries TRBV6-5 and TRBJ2-5; 7 bases agree with TRBD1. Germline V lookup: CDR1 MNHEY, CDR2 SVGAGI. The CDR3 runs to 13 residues. V was pared by 6 bases and J by 7 bases, with 8 bases of the junction left unmatched.

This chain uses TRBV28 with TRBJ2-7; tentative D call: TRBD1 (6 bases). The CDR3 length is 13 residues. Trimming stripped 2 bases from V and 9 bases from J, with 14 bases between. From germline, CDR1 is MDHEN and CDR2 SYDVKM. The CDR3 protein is CASSLLTGLAQYF. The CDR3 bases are TGTGCCAGCAGTTTACTGACAGGTCTCGCGCAGTACTTC.

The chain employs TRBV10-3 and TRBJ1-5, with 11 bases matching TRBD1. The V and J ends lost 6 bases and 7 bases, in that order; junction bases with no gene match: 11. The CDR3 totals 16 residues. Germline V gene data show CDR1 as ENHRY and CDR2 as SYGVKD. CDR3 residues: CAISPDRGQSGQPQHF. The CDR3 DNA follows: TGTGCCATCAGCCCGGACAGGGGGCAATCGGGACAGCCCCAGCATTTT.

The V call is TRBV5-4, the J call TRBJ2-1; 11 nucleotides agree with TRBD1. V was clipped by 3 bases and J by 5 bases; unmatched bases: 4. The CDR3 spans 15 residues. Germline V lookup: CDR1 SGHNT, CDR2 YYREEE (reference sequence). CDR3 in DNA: TGTGCCAGCAGCTGGGGGACAGGGGGGAACAATGAGCAGTTCTTC. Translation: CASSWGTGGNNEQFF.

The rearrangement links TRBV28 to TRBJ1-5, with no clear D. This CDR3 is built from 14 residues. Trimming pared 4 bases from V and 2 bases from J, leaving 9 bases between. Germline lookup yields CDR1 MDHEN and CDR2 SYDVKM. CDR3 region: CASSWAGRNQPQHF. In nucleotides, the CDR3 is TGTGCCAGCAGTTGGGCGGGTCGCAATCAGCCCCAGCATTTT.

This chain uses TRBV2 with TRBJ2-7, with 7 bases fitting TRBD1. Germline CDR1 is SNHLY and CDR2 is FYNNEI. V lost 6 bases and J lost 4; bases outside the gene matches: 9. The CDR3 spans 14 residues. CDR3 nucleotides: TGTGCCAGCAGGCACCGGGACAGAACGTACGAGCAGTACTTC. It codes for CASRHRDRTYEQYF.

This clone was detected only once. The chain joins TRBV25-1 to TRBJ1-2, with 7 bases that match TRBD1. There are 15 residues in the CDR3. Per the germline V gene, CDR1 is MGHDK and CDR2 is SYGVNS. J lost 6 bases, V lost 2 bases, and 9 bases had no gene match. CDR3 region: CASSELNRDSHGYTF. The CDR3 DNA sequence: TGTGCCAGCAGTGAACTCAACCGGGACAGCCATGGCTACACCTTC.

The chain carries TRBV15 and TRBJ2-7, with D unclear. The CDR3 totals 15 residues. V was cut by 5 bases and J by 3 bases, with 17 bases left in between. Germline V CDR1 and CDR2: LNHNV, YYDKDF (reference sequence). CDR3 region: CATSPNGLPGYEQYF. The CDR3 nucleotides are TGTGCCACCAGCCCCAACGGTCTGCCAGGCTACGAGCAGTACTTC.

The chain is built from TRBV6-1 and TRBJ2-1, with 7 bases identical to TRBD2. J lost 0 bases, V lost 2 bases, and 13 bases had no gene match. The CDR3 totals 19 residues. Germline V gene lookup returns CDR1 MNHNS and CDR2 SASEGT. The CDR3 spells CASSEYFLAAAASYNEQFF. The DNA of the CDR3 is TGTGCCAGCAGTGAATATTTCCTAGCGGCAGCGGCCTCCTACAATGAGCAGTTCTTC.

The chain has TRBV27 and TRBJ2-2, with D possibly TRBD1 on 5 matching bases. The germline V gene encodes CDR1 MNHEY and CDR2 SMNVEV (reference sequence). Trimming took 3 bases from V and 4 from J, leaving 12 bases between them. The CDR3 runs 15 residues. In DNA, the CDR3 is TGTGCCAGCAGTTTCCCAGGGCATAGCACCGGGGAGCTGTTTTTT. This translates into CASSFPGHSTGELFF.

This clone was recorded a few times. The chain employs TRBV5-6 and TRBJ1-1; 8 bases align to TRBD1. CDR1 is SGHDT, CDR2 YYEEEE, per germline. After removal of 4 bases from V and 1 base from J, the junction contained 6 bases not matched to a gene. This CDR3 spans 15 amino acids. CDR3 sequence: CASSITGTGNTEAFF. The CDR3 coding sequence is TGTGCCAGCAGCATCACCGGGACAGGGAACACTGAAGCTTTCTTT.

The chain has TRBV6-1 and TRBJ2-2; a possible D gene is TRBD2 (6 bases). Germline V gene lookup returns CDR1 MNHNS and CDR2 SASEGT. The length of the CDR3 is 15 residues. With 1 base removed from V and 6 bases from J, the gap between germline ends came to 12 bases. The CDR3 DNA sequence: TGTGCCAGCAGTGAAGGCGCGGGGAGACCCGGGGAGCTGTTTTTT. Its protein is CASSEGAGRPGELFF.

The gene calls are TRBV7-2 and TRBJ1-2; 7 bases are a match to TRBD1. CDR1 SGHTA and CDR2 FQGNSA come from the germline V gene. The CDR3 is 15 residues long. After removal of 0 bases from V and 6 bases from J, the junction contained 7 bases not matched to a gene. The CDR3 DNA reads TGTGCCAGCAGCTTAGCGTCTAGGACAGGAGATGGCTACACCTTC. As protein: CASSLASRTGDGYTF.

CDR3 residues: CATSRGAGASTDTQYF. CDR3 sequence (DNA): TGTGCCACCAGCAGAGGTGCAGGGGCTAGCACAGATACGCAGTATTTT. The V gene is TRBV15, the J gene TRBJ2-3; possible D gene TRBD1, 6 bases. Germline V gene data show CDR1 as LNHNV and CDR2 as YYDKDF (reference sequence). V dropped 1 base and J dropped 0 bases, with 11 bases sitting between them. This CDR3 spans 16 amino acids.

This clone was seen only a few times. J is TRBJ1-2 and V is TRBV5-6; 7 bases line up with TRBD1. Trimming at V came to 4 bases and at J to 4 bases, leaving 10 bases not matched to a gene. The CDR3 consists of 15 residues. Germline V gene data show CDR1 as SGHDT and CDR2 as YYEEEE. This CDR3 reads CASSPVLQGTYGYTF. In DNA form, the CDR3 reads TGTGCCAGCAGCCCGGTCTTACAGGGGACCTATGGCTACACCTTC.

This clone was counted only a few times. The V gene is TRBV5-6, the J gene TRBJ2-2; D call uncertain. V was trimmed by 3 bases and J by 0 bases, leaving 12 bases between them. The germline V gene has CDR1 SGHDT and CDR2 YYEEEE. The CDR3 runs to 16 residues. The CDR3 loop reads CASSSAVLANTGELFF. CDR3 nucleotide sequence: TGTGCCAGCAGCTCGGCGGTCCTCGCGAACACCGGGGAGCTGTTTTTT.

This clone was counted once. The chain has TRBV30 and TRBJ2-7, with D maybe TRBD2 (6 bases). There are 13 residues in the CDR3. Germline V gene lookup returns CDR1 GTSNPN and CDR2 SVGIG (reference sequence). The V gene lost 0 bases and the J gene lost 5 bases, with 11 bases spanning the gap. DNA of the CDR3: TGTGCCTGGAGTGTACGTTGGGGGGACGAGCAGTACTTC. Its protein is CAWSVRWGDEQYF. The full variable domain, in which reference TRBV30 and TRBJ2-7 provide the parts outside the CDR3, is SQTIHQWPATLVQPVGSPLSLECTVEGTSNPNLYWYRQAAGRGLQLLFYSVGIGQISSEVPQNLSASRPQDRQFILSSKKLLLSDSGFYLCAWSVRWGDEQYFGPGTRLTVT.

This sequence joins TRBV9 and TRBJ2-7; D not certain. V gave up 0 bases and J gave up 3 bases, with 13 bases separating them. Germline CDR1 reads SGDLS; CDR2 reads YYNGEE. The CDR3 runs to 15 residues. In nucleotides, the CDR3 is TGTGCCAGCAGCGTAGGAGCAGGCGATTTCTACGAGCAGTACTTC. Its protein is CASSVGAGDFYEQYF.

DNA of the CDR3: TGTGCCAGCAGCTCCTACTACGAGCAGTACTTC. It encodes CASSSYYEQYF. V gene TRBV7-9 combines with J gene TRBJ2-7; no definite D call. Between the trimmed V and J ends, which lost 4 bases and 3 bases, there was a span of 4 bases. CDR1 SEHNR and CDR2 FQNEAQ come from the germline V gene (reference sequence). The CDR3 sequence is 11 residues long. Variable domain in full (rest from reference TRBV7-9 and TRBJ2-7): DTGVSQNPRHKITKRGQNVTFRCDPISEHNRLYWYRQTLGQGPEFLTYFQNEAQLEKSRLLSDRFSAERPKGSFSTLEIQRTEQGDSAMYLCASSSYYEQYFGPGTRLTVT.

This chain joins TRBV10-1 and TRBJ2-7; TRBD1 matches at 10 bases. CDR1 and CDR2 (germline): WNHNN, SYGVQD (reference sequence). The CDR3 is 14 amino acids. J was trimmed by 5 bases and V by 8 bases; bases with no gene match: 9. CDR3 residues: CASVRQGASDEQYF. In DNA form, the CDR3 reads TGCGCCAGCGTACGACAGGGGGCAAGCGACGAGCAGTACTTC.